Below, 10 T cell receptor beta chains from the same sample are listed, as sequenced in a study of blood T cell repertoires in COVID-19 (dated by TCRdb to 2018 to 2021). Library preparation employed the immunoSEQ multiplex PCR assay. TCRdb limited this immuneACCESS table to in-frame rearrangements with V and J called. A share of clones is missing; checked studies link under half to unresolved V genes, and the rest is unexplained. The sample includes about 58,000 clones, with 80% to 95% observed a single time. Clones ranked in the top ten supply under 5.5% of the sample. Material for sequencing was peripheral blood. The receptors shown here come from a man aged 45-65 years with active COVID-19.

V and J are TRBV20-1 and TRBJ2-7; a weak D match, TRBD1 (6 bases). Germline V gives CDR1 DFQATT, CDR2 SNEGSKA (reference sequence). The CDR3 totals 14 residues. The V end lost 3 bases, the J end lost 4 bases, and 16 bases lay between the germline ends. The CDR3 DNA follows: TGCAGTGCTAGTCTAAGGGGGATTTCATACGAGCAGTACTTC. Translating gives CSASLRGISYEQYF.

Only a few counts were recorded for this clone. The chain employs TRBV5-1 and TRBJ1-2; unclear D gene. Trimming shortened V by 1 base and J by 4 bases, and 8 bases separated the two germline ends. Looked up from germline, CDR1 is SGHRS and CDR2 is YFSETQ. CDR3 length equals 13 residues. This CDR3 reads CASSLSSFYGYTF. The CDR3 coding sequence is TGCGCCAGCAGCTTGAGTAGCTTCTATGGCTACACCTTC.

The V gene is TRBV5-1, the J gene TRBJ2-7, with a weak D call TRBD2 (6 bases). The ends were cut back, 0 bases at V and 2 bases at J, with 15 bases in the middle. The CDR3 has 16 amino acids. CDR1 and CDR2 (germline): SGHRS, YFSETQ. The CDR3 region has the DNA TGCGCCAGCAGCTTGGGCGGGGCAGGGATCACCTACGAGCAGTACTTC. Residues: CASSLGGAGITYEQYF.

The chain couples TRBV11-3 to TRBJ2-3; 8 nucleotides agree with TRBD1. Losses at the gene ends were 1 base for V and 0 bases for J; bases not matched to a gene: 3. The CDR3 extends over 16 amino acids. Germline V gene lookup returns CDR1 SGHNT and CDR2 YENEEA. The CDR3 coding sequence is TGTGCCAGCAGCTTAGGGACAGGGCATAGCACAGATACGCAGTATTTT. This sequence encodes CASSLGTGHSTDTQYF. The variable domain in full, completed from reference TRBV11-3 and TRBJ2-3, reads EAGVVQSPRYKIIEKKQPVAFWCNPISGHNTLYWYLQNLGQGPELLIRYENEEAVDDSQLPKDRFSAERLKGVDSTLKIQPAELGDSAVYLCASSLGTGHSTDTQYFGPGTRLTVL.

A word on this clone: One end of the junction is discordant with germline, which a read error may explain. The chain employs TRBV5-1 and TRBJ2-7; D may be TRBD1 (6 bases). This CDR3 contains 14 residues. Germline CDR1 reads SGHRS; CDR2 reads YFSETQ. CDR3 amino acids: CASSLRQVKEEQYF. The CDR3 nucleotides are TGCGCCAGTAGCTTAAGACAGGTTAAGGAGGAGCAGTACTTC.

As DNA, the CDR3 is TGTGCCAGCAGCTTAGCGCGAGGACTAGCGGGAGTCTACGAGCAGTACTTC. This codes for CASSLARGLAGVYEQYF. This rearrangement joins TRBV7-2 to TRBJ2-7; 13 positions match TRBD2. The trim removed 0 bases at V and 3 bases at J, leaving 5 bases unmatched. The germline CDR1 and CDR2 sequences are SGHTA and FQGNSA. This CDR3 has 17 amino acids.

The rearrangement joins TRBV9 to TRBJ1-6, with 10 bases matching TRBD1. V dropped 3 bases and J dropped 8; count of bases not matched to a gene: 8. Germline assignment: CDR1 SGDLS and CDR2 YYNGEE. The CDR3 runs to 16 residues. CDR3: CASSDRQGALYSPLHF. DNA for the CDR3: TGTGCCAGCAGCGACCGACAGGGGGCTTTGTATTCACCCCTCCACTTT.

The V and J genes are TRBV18 and TRBJ2-7; 14 nucleotides match TRBD2. V lost 6 bases, J lost 6 bases, and 13 bases stayed unmatched. CDR1 is KGHSH and CDR2 is LQKENI in the germline V gene. CDR3 length: 17 residues. The CDR3 loop reads CASSPTTSGRVRGEQYF. The CDR3 bases are TGTGCCAGCTCGCCGACGACTAGCGGGAGGGTCCGGGGCGAGCAGTACTTC.

The V call is TRBV6-5, the J call TRBJ1-4, with D perhaps matching TRBD1 (5 bases). CDR1 and CDR2 from the germline V gene are MNHEY and SVGAGI. This CDR3 is built from 12 residues. Trimming removed 5 bases from V and 8 bases from J, with 9 bases in between. This chain's CDR3 is CASSPNREKLFF. In DNA form, the CDR3 reads TGTGCCAGCAGTCCAAACAGGGAAAAACTGTTTTTT.

This clone was seen once. The chain recombines TRBV30 with TRBJ1-6; D gene ambiguous. With 1 base removed from V and 10 bases from J, the gap between germline ends came to 11 bases. Germline V gene lookup returns CDR1 GTSNPN and CDR2 SVGIG (reference sequence). The CDR3 extends over 13 amino acids. The CDR3 here is CAWSGVRESPLHF. The CDR3 DNA reads TGTGCCTGGAGTGGGGTGAGGGAATCACCCCTCCACTTT.